This T cell receptor beta chain was retrieved from a study of blood T cell repertoires in COVID-19. Seattle-derived patients entered the study during active infection and were followed longitudinally. This CDR3 has 16 amino acids. CDR1 and CDR2 from the germline V gene are SGDLS and YYNGEE. Trimming cost V 3 bases and J 5 bases; bases outside gene matches: 7. Libraries were prepared by immunoSEQ multiplex PCR; TCRdb keeps only in-frame clonotypes and omits some of them. Of a few hundred thousand clones in the sample, around nine tenths were seen once. This clone was found once. The chain is built from TRBV9 and TRBJ2-3; TRBD2 matches 12 bases. This TCR came from a woman in her twenties or thirties with COVID-19, enrolled during active disease. Sequencing was done on a sample of peripheral blood. CDR3 protein: CASSALAGGPGDTQYF. CDR3 in DNA: TGTGCCAGCAGCGCCCTAGCGGGAGGGCCCGGAGATACGCAGTATTTT.